A selection of T cell receptor beta chains follows, all from one sample in a study of metastatic and nonmetastatic thyroid tumors. TCRdb recomputed clones from the PCR reads via MiXCR. The data show around 28,000 clones, with around 4% seen just once and about 3.3% held by the top ten. Sequencing was carried out using blood. Receptors originate from a male donor with papillary thyroid cancer or a benign thyroid nodule (not recorded which). Some clones in this sample may be carry-over from other donors' samples. Each CDR3 is given with its conserved first and last residue. Fields, in order: clone size, D gene, V gene, J gene, CDR3 protein, CDR3 DNA. A D gene is named only where the DNA matches it firmly. The size field is filled for only some rows; it gives once, few, many or a size class.

few,.,TRBV6-2/TRBV6-3,TRBJ2-2,CASSPQDDTGELFF,TGTGCCAGCAGCCCCCAGGACGACACCGGGGAGCTGTTTTTT
many,.,TRBV5-6,TRBJ2-1,CASSVLNEQFF,TGTGCCAGCAGCGTACTCAATGAGCAGTTCTTC
.,TRBD1,TRBV19,TRBJ1-1,CASSGIWTGSQAFF,TGTGCCAGTTCGGGTATTTGGACAGGTTCTCAAGCTTTCTTT
.,TRBD1,TRBV6-1,TRBJ1-2,CASSEPTGGRGYTF,TGTGCCAGCAGTGAGCCCACAGGGGGCCGGGGCTACACCTTC
.,.,TRBV6-1,TRBJ1-2,CASKNPGLNYGYTF,TGTGCCAGCAAGAATCCAGGGCTGAACTATGGCTACACCTTC
.,.,TRBV2,TRBJ1-5,CASSDGRVRRNQPQHF,TGTGCCAGCAGTGATGGTAGGGTGAGACGCAATCAGCCCCAGCATTTT
.,.,TRBV6-1,TRBJ2-1,CASSPTGGNEQFF,TGTGCCAGCAGTCCGACAGGTGGAAATGAGCAGTTCTTC
.,.,TRBV27,TRBJ1-2,CASSLRQGDYGYTF,TGTGCCAGCAGTTTGAGGCAGGGAGACTATGGCTACACCTTC
few,.,TRBV12-3/TRBV12-4,TRBJ2-1,CASSLYNEQFF,TGTGCCAGCAGTTTATATAATGAGCAGTTCTTC
medium-sized,.,TRBV12-3/TRBV12-4,TRBJ2-1,CASRLRVGRDEQFF,TGTGCCAGCAGACTGAGAGTTGGGCGGGATGAGCAGTTCTTC
.,.,TRBV28,TRBJ1-6,CASSFTANNSPLHF,TGTGCCAGCAGTTTTACAGCTAATAATTCACCCCTCCACTTT
few,.,TRBV7-8,TRBJ2-2,CASSLASIGVELFF,TGTGCCAGCAGCTTAGCGAGTATTGGCGTTGAGCTGTTTTTT
many,.,TRBV29-1,TRBJ2-5,CSVDSQGRETQYF,TGCAGCGTTGATTCCCAGGGACGGGAGACCCAGTACTTC
.,.,TRBV11-2,TRBJ2-6,CASSLVTGSGANVLTF,TGTGCCAGCAGCTTAGTCACGGGCTCTGGGGCCAACGTCCTGACTTTC
many,.,TRBV20-1,TRBJ2-3,CSATDRTSSTDTQYF,TGCAGTGCTACCGACCGGACTTCTAGCACAGATACGCAGTATTTT
many,.,TRBV7-9,TRBJ1-2,CASSPEVQGGYTF,TGTGCCAGCAGCCCAGAGGTACAGGGAGGCTACACCTTC
medium-sized,.,TRBV6-4,TRBJ2-3,CASSEVVGADTQYF,TGTGCCAGCAGTGAAGTGGTGGGGGCAGATACGCAGTATTTT
few,.,TRBV20-1,TRBJ2-2,CSASDLGLDTGELFF,TGCAGTGCTAGCGACCTGGGACTTGACACTGGGGAGCTGTTTTTT
few,.,TRBV6-1,TRBJ2-5,CASSQSGETQYF,TGTGCCAGCAGCCAAAGTGGAGAGACCCAGTACTTC
many,TRBD2,TRBV20-1,TRBJ2-1,CSARPIDSGGYNEQFF,TGCAGTGCAAGGCCGATCGATAGCGGGGGGTACAATGAGCAGTTCTTC
.,.,TRBV24-1,TRBJ2-1,CATSDIVNNEQFF,TGTGCCACCAGTGACATAGTGAACAATGAGCAGTTCTTC
.,.,TRBV6-1,TRBJ2-1,CASSPGYNEQFF,TGTGCCAGCAGTCCAGGCTACAATGAGCAGTTCTTC
medium-sized,.,TRBV28,TRBJ2-1,CASNSLNSYNEQFF,TGTGCCAGTAACTCGCTCAACTCCTACAATGAGCAGTTCTTC
many,TRBD2,TRBV11-2,TRBJ2-5,CASSLSRLAGVETQYF,TGTGCCAGCAGCTTAAGTCGACTAGCGGGAGTAGAGACCCAGTACTTC
.,TRBD2,TRBV28,TRBJ2-7,CASISGSSYEQYF,TGTGCCAGCATTAGCGGGTCCTCCTACGAGCAGTACTTC
.,.,TRBV27,TRBJ2-7,CASSLSRTAGGEQYF,TGTGCCAGCAGTTTATCCCGGACAGCCGGGGGCGAGCAGTACTTC
many,TRBD1,TRBV7-9,TRBJ1-3,CASSHPGTGKNTIYF,TGTGCCAGCAGCCACCCGGGGACAGGGAAAAACACCATATATTTT
.,TRBD1,TRBV27,TRBJ1-2,CASRRTGVGGYTF,TGTGCCAGCAGGAGGACAGGGGTCGGAGGCTACACCTTC
.,TRBD2,TRBV28,TRBJ2-3,CASRTSGRASTNTQYF,TGTGCCAGCAGGACTAGCGGGAGGGCTAGCACAAATACGCAGTATTTT
few,TRBD2,TRBV11-1,TRBJ2-2,CASSRTSGRAGNTGELFF,TGTGCCAGCAGCCGCACTAGCGGGAGGGCCGGAAACACCGGGGAGCTGTTTTTT
few,.,TRBV12-3/TRBV12-4,TRBJ2-7,CASSYVGGYEQYF,TGTGCCAGCAGTTATGTTGGGGGGTACGAGCAGTACTTC
few,.,TRBV11-3,TRBJ2-1,CASSQDYRDNEQFF,TGTGCCAGCAGCCAGGACTATAGGGACAATGAGCAGTTCTTC
medium-sized,TRBD1,TRBV28,TRBJ1-4,CASSLQTGEVEKLFF,TGTGCCAGCAGTTTACAGACAGGGGAGGTGGAAAAACTGTTTTTT
.,.,TRBV12-3/TRBV12-4,TRBJ1-1,CASSFTSAGGTEAFF,TGTGCCAGCAGTTTTACGTCGGCGGGCGGCACTGAAGCTTTCTTT
few,TRBD2,TRBV10-2,TRBJ2-1,CASRTGTTYNEQFF,TGTGCCAGCAGGACCGGGACTACATACAATGAGCAGTTCTTC
.,TRBD1,TRBV5-1,TRBJ2-1,CASSLRQGALPNSNEQFF,TGCGCCAGCAGCCTTAGACAGGGGGCCCTTCCAAATAGCAATGAGCAGTTCTTC
many,.,TRBV12-3/TRBV12-4,TRBJ1-4,CASSFNGPGGEKLFF,TGTGCCAGCAGCTTCAATGGGCCCGGGGGTGAAAAACTGTTTTTT
medium-sized,TRBD2,TRBV6-1,TRBJ2-1,CASSVVAGVNHEQFF,TGTGCCAGCTCAGTGGTAGCGGGAGTTAATCATGAGCAGTTCTTC
many,TRBD2,TRBV6-6,TRBJ2-3,CASSYSTSPDTDTQYF,TGTGCCAGCAGTTACTCGACTAGCCCCGACACAGATACGCAGTATTTT
.,.,TRBV12-3/TRBV12-4,TRBJ2-2,CASSPVSGELFF,TGTGCCAGCAGTCCCGTGTCCGGGGAGCTGTTTTTT
.,.,TRBV28,TRBJ1-4,CASSSHDSQSAEATNEKLFF,TGTGCCAGCAGTTCCCACGACAGTCAGTCAGCAGAGGCAACTAATGAAAAACTGTTTTTT
.,.,TRBV7-3,TRBJ2-3,CASRGGSTDTQYF,TGTGCCTCCAGGGGGGGTTCCACAGATACGCAGTATTTT
many,.,TRBV7-9,TRBJ1-1,CASRRAHSTEAFF,TGTGCCAGCAGGCGAGCCCATTCTACTGAAGCTTTCTTT
.,TRBD2,TRBV27,TRBJ2-1,CASISGTSGYNEQFF,TGTGCCAGCATCTCCGGGACTAGCGGTTACAATGAGCAGTTCTTC
.,.,TRBV4-2,TRBJ1-2,CASSQVKDGYTF,TGTGCCAGCAGCCAAGTGAAGGATGGTTACACCTTC
.,.,TRBV7-2,TRBJ2-7,CASSSESADRYYEQYF,TGTGCCAGCAGCTCCGAGTCCGCAGACAGGTACTACGAGCAGTACTTC
few,.,TRBV28,TRBJ2-1,CASSSPPAGNEQFF,TGTGCCAGCAGTTCACCCCCGGCCGGCAATGAGCAGTTCTTC
many,TRBD1,TRBV20-1,TRBJ2-1,CSARPGTAYYNEQFF,TGCAGTGCTAGACCTGGGACAGCTTATTACAATGAGCAGTTCTTC
.,TRBD2,TRBV7-2,TRBJ2-3,CTGESSGASTDTQYF,TGTACCGGGGAGTCAAGCGGGGCTAGCACAGATACGCAGTATTTT
.,TRBD1,TRBV28,TRBJ1-2,CASSLVGQGNYGYTF,TGTGCCAGCAGTTTAGTGGGACAGGGGAACTATGGCTACACCTTC
.,.,TRBV12-3/TRBV12-4,TRBJ1-2,CAISLGANFVYTF,TGTGCCATCAGCCTAGGGGCTAACTTTGTCTACACCTTC
few,.,TRBV7-2,TRBJ1-5,CASSSDGYVDQPQHF,TGTGCCAGCAGCTCAGATGGGTACGTGGATCAGCCCCAGCATTTT
many,TRBD1,TRBV5-1,TRBJ2-1,CASSRGQGPYNEQFF,TGCGCCAGCAGCCGTGGACAGGGCCCCTACAATGAGCAGTTCTTC